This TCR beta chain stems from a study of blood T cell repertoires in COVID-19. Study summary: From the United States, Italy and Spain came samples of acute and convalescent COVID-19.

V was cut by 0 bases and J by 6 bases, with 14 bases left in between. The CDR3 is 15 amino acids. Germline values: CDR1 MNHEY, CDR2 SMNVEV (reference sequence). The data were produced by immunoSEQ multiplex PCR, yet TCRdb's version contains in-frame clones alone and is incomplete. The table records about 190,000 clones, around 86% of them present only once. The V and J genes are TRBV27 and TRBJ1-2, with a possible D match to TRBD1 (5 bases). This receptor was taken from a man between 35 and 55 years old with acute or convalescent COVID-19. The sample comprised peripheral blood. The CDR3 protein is CASSLSWQGGHGYTF. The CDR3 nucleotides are TGTGCCAGCAGTTTATCCTGGCAGGGTGGGCATGGCTACACCTTC.